These 29 T cell receptor beta chains share one sample of origin, sequenced in a study of T cell repertoires in cytomegalovirus infection. These receptors have no identified antigens. TCRdb processed the reads anew with MiXCR; each CDR3 protein has one entry. The sample includes hundreds of thousands of distinct CDR3 sequences, roughly 36% of them seen just once. Sequences were derived from cultured PBMCs, sampled from culture after CMV antigen stimulation. Receptor source: a human donor in good health (CMV status not recorded). Some clones in this sample may be carry-over from other donors' samples.

This clonotype has more than one count but fewer than ten. This sequence joins TRBV6-2 or TRBV6-3 and TRBJ1-6; D is unresolved. The CDR3 loop spans 15 amino acids. Between the trimmed V and J ends, which lost 0 bases and 7 bases, there was a span of 10 bases. Germline V gene lookup returns CDR1 MNHEY and CDR2 SVGEGT. The CDR3 DNA follows: TGTGCCAGCAGTTACTCAGGACGGAGAAATTCACCCCTCCACTTT. It yields the protein CASSYSGRRNSPLHF.

Only a few counts were recorded for this clonotype. The J gene is TRBJ1-2, the V gene TRBV20-1, with 7 bases aligning to TRBD1. The CDR3 totals 16 residues. Trimming cost V 6 bases and J 4 bases; bases outside gene matches: 17. The germline V gene has CDR1 DFQATT and CDR2 SNEGSKA (reference sequence). CDR3: CSAIGVGTESPYGYTF. The CDR3 bases are TGCAGTGCCATAGGCGTTGGGACAGAGAGTCCCTATGGCTACACCTTC.

The chain carries TRBV6-8 and TRBJ1-2, with D perhaps TRBD1 (6 bases). The ends were cut back, 7 bases at V and 8 bases at J, with 14 bases in the middle. The CDR3 runs 12 residues. The germline V gene encodes CDR1 MNHGY and CDR2 SAAAGT. The CDR3 region has the DNA TGTGCCAGCAATAGGGGGGCCGGCGGCTACACCTTC. It specifies CASNRGAGGYTF.

This chain connects TRBV11-2 to TRBJ1-6; D uncertain. This CDR3 contains 12 residues. CDR1 and CDR2 from the germline V gene are SGHAT and FQNNGV. Trimming removed 1 base from V and 9 bases from J, with 4 bases in between. As DNA, the CDR3 is TGTGCCAGCAGCTTAGGGCCTTCACCCCTCCACTTT. This codes for CASSLGPSPLHF. Full variable domain (rest looked up from reference TRBV11-2 and TRBJ1-6): EAGVAQSPRYKIIEKRQSVAFWCNPISGHATLYWYQQILGQGPKLLIQFQNNGVVDDSQLPKDRFSAERLKGVDSTLKIQPAKLEDSAVYLCASSLGPSPLHFGNGTRLTVT.

This clonotype showed up just a few times. The J gene is TRBJ2-1, the V gene TRBV12-3 or TRBV12-4, with TRBD2 as a possible D gene (5 bases). Trimming shortened V by 0 bases and J by 15 bases, and 12 bases separated the two germline ends. The CDR3 is 12 residues long. The CDR3 spells CASSLALAPVFF. CDR3 sequence (DNA): TGTGCCAGCAGTTTAGCTCTAGCTCCGGTGTTCTTC.

The chain is built from TRBV2 and TRBJ2-1, with TRBD2 matching over 8 bases. Germline V gene data show CDR1 as SNHLY and CDR2 as FYNNEI. CDR3 size: 14 residues. The ends lost 4 bases at V and 5 bases at J; junction bases unmatched: 4. The CDR3 DNA reads as TGTGCCAGCAGTGGTGTTAGCGGGGACAATGAGCAGTTCTTC. Its translation is CASSGVSGDNEQFF.

This clonotype came up a few times. The chain couples TRBV27 to TRBJ2-7; TRBD1 or TRBD2 may be the D gene (5 bases each). Trimming left V 5 bases short and J 7 bases short, with 21 bases between. CDR1 MNHEY and CDR2 SMNVEV come from the germline V gene (reference sequence). CDR3 length equals 15 residues. As DNA, the CDR3 is TGTGCCAGCAGTCCTTTGGGACCTCGCATGGAGGAGCAGTACTTC. Translating gives CASSPLGPRMEEQYF.

The CDR3 nucleotides read TGTGCCAGCAGCTTAGGGAATGGACGGAATGAAAAACTGTTTTTT. Amino acid sequence: CASSLGNGRNEKLFF. The chain is built from TRBV7-6 and TRBJ1-4, with D unresolved. The CDR3 consists of 15 residues. Germline CDR1 and CDR2: SGHVS and FNYEAQ. Deletions cut 1 base from V and 5 bases from J, with 11 bases between. The full variable domain, in which reference TRBV7-6 and TRBJ1-4 provide the parts outside the CDR3, is GAGVSQSPRYKVTKRGQDVALRCDPISGHVSLYWYRQALGQGPEFLTYFNYEAQQDKSGLPNDRFSAERPEGSISTLTIQRTEQRDSAMYRCASSLGNGRNEKLFFGSGTQLSVL.

The V and J genes are TRBV23-1 and TRBJ1-5; TRBD1 is a possible D gene (6 bases). Being an ORF, TRBV23-1 has a function that is uncertain. Trimming shortened V by 9 bases and J by 4 bases, and 13 bases separated the two germline ends. The CDR3 runs to 13 residues. In DNA form, the CDR3 reads TGCGCCAGTCCCCCCGACAGGAATCAGCCCCAGCATTTT. Translation: CASPPDRNQPQHF.

This clonotype showed up just a few times. The V and J genes are TRBV27 and TRBJ2-1; 8 nucleotides match TRBD1. V lost 5 bases and J lost 6; bases outside the gene matches: 9. The CDR3 has 15 residues. The germline V gene encodes CDR1 MNHEY and CDR2 SMNVEV (reference sequence). The CDR3 nucleotides read TGTGCCAGCAGTCACGGACAGGGATGGGGCAATGAGCAGTTCTTC. Translation: CASSHGQGWGNEQFF.

There are a few counts of this clonotype. The CDR3 region is CASSILGGTDTQYF. The CDR3 DNA is TGTGCCAGCAGCATCCTCGGTGGCACAGATACGCAGTATTTT. This chain uses TRBV7-6 with TRBJ2-3; D unresolved. Trimming cost V 5 bases and J 1 base, with 10 bases left between them. CDR3 length: 14 residues. Germline lookup yields CDR1 SGHVS and CDR2 FNYEAQ.

The rearrangement links TRBV28 to TRBJ1-1, with 8 bases lining up with TRBD1. V dropped 4 bases and J dropped 0; count of bases not matched to a gene: 10. This CDR3 has 17 amino acids. In germline, CDR1 is MDHEN, CDR2 SYDVKM. CDR3 region: CASSSSDRVLMNTEAFF. CDR3 in DNA: TGTGCCAGCAGTTCCTCGGACAGGGTCTTGATGAACACTGAAGCTTTCTTT.

The rearrangement joins TRBV4-1 to TRBJ1-1; no clear D gene. This CDR3 spans 14 amino acids. Germline-derived CDR1 and CDR2 are MGHRA and YSYEKL. V was trimmed by 4 bases and J by 1 base, leaving 10 bases between them. The CDR3 protein is CASSPNWPNTEAFF. Written as DNA, the CDR3 is TGCGCCAGCAGCCCCAATTGGCCGAACACTGAAGCTTTCTTT.

This chain uses TRBV27 with TRBJ2-7, with 12 bases that match TRBD1. V shed 5 bases and J 6 bases; nucleotides not matched to a gene: 11. Germline CDR1 and CDR2: MNHEY and SMNVEV (reference sequence). The CDR3 runs to 16 residues. CDR3 nucleotide sequence: TGTGCCAGCAGTCCACCTTGGGACAGGGGGCATGGCGAGCAGTACTTC. It codes for CASSPPWDRGHGEQYF.

The rearrangement links TRBV5-4 to TRBJ1-2; tentatively, D is TRBD1 (5 bases). V was shortened by 1 base and J by 8 bases, with 15 bases between the two germline ends. The CDR3 runs to 14 residues. Per the germline V gene, CDR1 is SGHNT and CDR2 is YYREEE (reference sequence). CDR3 loop: CASSLLGPRQGYTF. The DNA for the CDR3 is TGTGCCAGCAGCTTGCTGGGACCCCGGCAGGGCTACACCTTC. Variable domain in full (rest from reference TRBV5-4 and TRBJ1-2): ETGVTQSPTHLIKTRGQQVTLRCSSQSGHNTVSWYQQALGQGPQFIFQYYREEENGRGNFPPRFSGLQFPNYSSELNVNALELDDSALYLCASSLLGPRQGYTFGSGTRLTVV.

This clonotype has just a few counts. This sequence joins TRBV6-6 and TRBJ1-6; D gene unclear. Trimming cost V 0 bases and J 9 bases, with 12 bases left between them. Germline CDR1 and CDR2: MNHNY and SVGAGI (reference sequence). There are 15 residues in the CDR3. The DNA for the CDR3 is TGTGCCAGCAGTTACTCGACGTTCCGACCTTCACCCCTCCACTTT. This translates into CASSYSTFRPSPLHF.

This rearrangement joins TRBV4-2 to TRBJ2-2, with unresolved D. The V end lost 3 bases, the J end lost 4 bases, and 6 bases lay between the germline ends. CDR1 is LGHNA and CDR2 is YNFKEQ in the germline V gene. The CDR3 contains 13 residues. The CDR3 region is CASSQLGTGELFF. Here the CDR3 DNA reads TGTGCCAGCAGCCAGTTGGGCACCGGGGAGCTGTTTTTT.

This clonotype was observed many times. This chain links TRBV12-3 or TRBV12-4 with TRBJ1-2; no clear D. Trimming removed 3 bases from V and 4 bases from J, with 3 bases in between. This CDR3 is 11 amino acids long. The chain's CDR3 is CASSFGYGYTF. The DNA for the CDR3 is TGTGCCAGCAGTTTCGGCTATGGCTACACCTTC.

This clonotype was counted many times. The J gene is TRBJ1-2, the V gene TRBV7-2; a weak D match, TRBD1 (6 bases). Trimming cost V 1 base and J 4 bases, with 10 bases left between them. Per germline, CDR1 SGHTA and CDR2 FQGNSA. The CDR3 runs to 14 residues. CDR3 DNA sequence: TGTGCCAGCAGCTTAGGAGGGGGTTCCTATGGCTACACCTTC. This sequence encodes CASSLGGGSYGYTF.

The chain is built from TRBV4-1 and TRBJ1-1, with D perhaps TRBD1 (6 bases). Germline V CDR1 and CDR2: MGHRA, YSYEKL. V shed 2 bases and J shed 11 bases, with 21 bases lying between them. CDR3 size: 15 residues. CDR3 amino acids: CASSQRYTRTGYAFF. In nucleotides, the CDR3 is TGCGCCAGCAGCCAACGTTACACCCGCACAGGGTATGCTTTCTTT.

The chain employs TRBV7-6 and TRBJ2-6, with D hard to call. The germline V gene has CDR1 SGHVS and CDR2 FNYEAQ. The CDR3 totals 17 residues. Trimming removed 5 bases at V and 3 bases at J, with 17 bases between. The CDR3 spells CASSNRGSKGGANVLTF. The CDR3 DNA follows: TGTGCCAGCAGCAATAGAGGATCTAAGGGTGGGGCCAACGTCCTGACTTTC. Looking up the rest from reference TRBV7-6 and TRBJ2-6 gives the full variable domain: GAGVSQSPRYKVTKRGQDVALRCDPISGHVSLYWYRQALGQGPEFLTYFNYEAQQDKSGLPNDRFSAERPEGSISTLTIQRTEQRDSAMYRCASSNRGSKGGANVLTFGAGSRLTVL.

This clonotype was picked up a small number of times. The chain couples TRBV24-1 to TRBJ1-1; no clear D. Germline V gene sequence: CDR1 KGHDR, CDR2 SFDVKD. With 2 bases removed from V and 7 bases from J, the gap between germline ends came to 13 bases. The CDR3 extends over 14 amino acids. As DNA, the CDR3 is TGTGCCACCAGTGATTCCCCAGAGTGGGGTGAAGCTTTCTTT. Its translation is CATSDSPEWGEAFF.

The genes are TRBV7-2 and TRBJ1-2; no definite D call. V was clipped by 5 bases and J by 8 bases, with 12 bases between them. The CDR3 runs to 12 residues. Germline CDR1 SGHTA, CDR2 FQGNSA. The CDR3 protein is CASSPWIGGYTF. The CDR3, as DNA: TGTGCCAGCAGCCCCTGGATAGGCGGCTACACCTTC.

The rearrangement joins TRBV12-5 to TRBJ2-3; D is ambiguous. The CDR3 loop spans 14 amino acids. The V gene's germline CDR1 is LGHNT and CDR2 FRNRAP. V was shortened by 0 bases and J by 2 bases, with 6 bases between the two germline ends. CDR3 sequence (DNA): TGTGCTAGTGGTTTGGTAGGCCACACAGATACGCAGTATTTT. The encoded protein is CASGLVGHTDTQYF.

This chain links TRBV12-3 or TRBV12-4 with TRBJ2-1; TRBD2 aligns across 7 bases. The CDR3 sequence is 15 residues long. After removal of 5 bases from V and 8 bases from J, the junction contained 12 bases not matched to a gene. The CDR3 nucleotides are TGTGCCAGCAGTCCCTCCGGCGGGAGACCCGATGAGCAGTTCTTC. This encodes CASSPSGGRPDEQFF.

The chain has TRBV20-1 and TRBJ2-7; 11 bases fit TRBD1. CDR1 and CDR2 (germline): DFQATT, SNEGSKA (reference sequence). The V and J ends lost 3 bases and 2 bases, in that order; junction bases with no gene match: 6. CDR3 size: 15 residues. CDR3 in DNA: TGCAGTGCTAGCGAAACGGGACAGGGGGCCTACGAGCAGTACTTC. Encoded protein: CSASETGQGAYEQYF.

V and J are TRBV14 and TRBJ1-6; D gene uncertain. Trimming took off 1 base at V and 7 bases at J, with 17 bases between the two ends. The germline V gene has CDR1 SGHDN and CDR2 FVKESK. CDR3 length equals 17 residues. The CDR3 DNA reads as TGTGCCAGCAGCCAAGGGTTCCCACTCTCGGACAATTCACCCCTCCACTTT. This codes for CASSQGFPLSDNSPLHF.

V usage is TRBV4-1 and J usage is TRBJ2-1; 8 nucleotides align to TRBD1. The germline CDR1 and CDR2 sequences are MGHRA and YSYEKL. This CDR3 contains 18 residues. The trim removed 5 bases at V and 7 bases at J, leaving 19 bases unmatched. The CDR3: CASSKLAVTGTGRNEQFF. CDR3 sequence (DNA): TGCGCCAGCAGCAAACTTGCAGTCACAGGGACAGGTCGGAATGAGCAGTTCTTC.

The rearrangement links TRBV11-2 to TRBJ1-5; 10 bases are shared with TRBD1. Germline CDR1 reads SGHAT; CDR2 reads FQNNGV. CDR3 length: 16 residues. Trimming at V came to 4 bases and at J to 7 bases, leaving 10 bases not matched to a gene. Here the CDR3 DNA reads TGTGCCAGCAGCTCCGGGACAGGGGTAGGGTTCCAGCCCCAGCATTTT. This translates into CASSSGTGVGFQPQHF.